What follows is one T cell receptor (beta chain) and its context. A second PCR, run for about 6 to 11 cycles, used a sample-barcoded 5' primer plus a J-beta primer mix. MiXCR was run by TCRdb on the 5' RACE reads, yielding one entry per CDR3 protein. The sample shows 650,000 to 800,000 distinct CDR3 sequences, around 43% of them seen only once. The donors, healthy Caucasians from Russia, were aged about 6 to 95. Per sample, no less than 5 micrograms of total RNA were extracted. The sample belongs to a study of blood T cells in healthy people across ages. Germline V lookup: CDR1 MNHEY, CDR2 SVGEGT. The CDR3 is 15 amino acids. Trimming removed 0 bases from V and 12 bases from J, with 18 bases in between.

The chain links TRBV6-2 or TRBV6-3 to TRBJ2-1; D possibly matches TRBD1 or TRBD2 (6 bases each). The TCR sequence derives from a man between 60 and 75 years old in good health. The specimen sequenced was blood. CDR3 sequence (DNA): TGTGCCAGCAGTTACTCGCTCACCGGGGGCAGTGGGCAGTTCTTC. Translating gives CASSYSLTGGSGQFF.